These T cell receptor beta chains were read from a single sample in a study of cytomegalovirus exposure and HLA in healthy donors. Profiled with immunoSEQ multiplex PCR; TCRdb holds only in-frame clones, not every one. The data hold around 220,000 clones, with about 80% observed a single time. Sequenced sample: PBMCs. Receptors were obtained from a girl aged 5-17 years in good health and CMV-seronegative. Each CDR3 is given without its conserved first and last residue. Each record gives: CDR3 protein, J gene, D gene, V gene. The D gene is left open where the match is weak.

CDR3aa: ASSYQTRSRVASGGYT
j_gene: TRBJ1-2
d_gene: .
v_gene: TRBV18

CDR3aa: AISESEGWGEQF
j_gene: TRBJ2-1
d_gene: .
v_gene: TRBV10-3

CDR3aa: ASSLWANTEAF
j_gene: TRBJ1-1
d_gene: .
v_gene: TRBV28

CDR3aa: ASSLYSGGAEAF
j_gene: TRBJ1-1
d_gene: .
v_gene: TRBV28

CDR3aa: ASSLSGGTSDTQY
j_gene: TRBJ2-3
d_gene: TRBD2
v_gene: TRBV6-1

CDR3aa: ASSLQASGAGETQY
j_gene: TRBJ2-5
d_gene: TRBD2
v_gene: TRBV5-1

CDR3aa: ASSRGEGQPQH
j_gene: TRBJ1-5
d_gene: .
v_gene: TRBV7-6

CDR3aa: ASSIDPSHFYSGANVLT
j_gene: TRBJ2-6
d_gene: .
v_gene: TRBV19

CDR3aa: ASSLGNRGSTEAF
j_gene: TRBJ1-1
d_gene: TRBD1
v_gene: TRBV7-9

CDR3aa: ASSLTQGTEQY
j_gene: TRBJ2-7
d_gene: .
v_gene: TRBV6-5

CDR3aa: AWAGLAGSHTDTQY
j_gene: TRBJ2-3
d_gene: TRBD2
v_gene: TRBV30

CDR3aa: ASRKRTSGRQNEQF
j_gene: TRBJ2-1
d_gene: TRBD2
v_gene: TRBV28

CDR3aa: ASLAGGPIGNEQF
j_gene: TRBJ2-1
d_gene: TRBD2
v_gene: TRBV28

CDR3aa: ASRPGHLSSYNEQF
j_gene: TRBJ2-1
d_gene: .
v_gene: TRBV5-4

CDR3aa: AWSGLAGGNEQF
j_gene: TRBJ2-1
d_gene: TRBD2
v_gene: TRBV30

CDR3aa: ASSVDREHQPQH
j_gene: TRBJ1-5
d_gene: TRBD1
v_gene: TRBV5-1

CDR3aa: ASSLAVGLFNVSS
j_gene: TRBJ1-2
d_gene: .
v_gene: TRBV13

CDR3aa: ASSIGDRGPRGTGELF
j_gene: TRBJ2-2
d_gene: TRBD1
v_gene: TRBV19

CDR3aa: ASSKGTGFTQREE
j_gene: TRBJ1-4
d_gene: TRBD1
v_gene: TRBV28

CDR3aa: ASSLASYNEQF
j_gene: TRBJ2-1
d_gene: .
v_gene: TRBV5-8

CDR3aa: ASSPGSNQPQH
j_gene: TRBJ1-5
d_gene: .
v_gene: TRBV5-1

CDR3aa: ASSRTVFGANVLT
j_gene: TRBJ2-6
d_gene: .
v_gene: TRBV28

CDR3aa: ASSLAREPGNTIY
j_gene: TRBJ1-3
d_gene: .
v_gene: TRBV7-6

CDR3aa: ASSTLHRSDYGYT
j_gene: TRBJ1-2
d_gene: .
v_gene: TRBV7-2

CDR3aa: ASSVGSGTGGTEAF
j_gene: TRBJ1-1
d_gene: TRBD1
v_gene: TRBV9

CDR3aa: ASKQGAGPKY
j_gene: TRBJ2-5
d_gene: TRBD1
v_gene: TRBV6-6

CDR3aa: ASSLSGEKLF
j_gene: TRBJ1-4
d_gene: .
v_gene: TRBV7-2

CDR3aa: ASSQGQGSYNSPLH
j_gene: TRBJ1-6
d_gene: TRBD1
v_gene: TRBV4-3

CDR3aa: ASSLDSINYGYT
j_gene: TRBJ1-2
d_gene: .
v_gene: TRBV5-4

CDR3aa: ASSRRPLGGNSGNTIY
j_gene: TRBJ1-3
d_gene: .
v_gene: TRBV9

CDR3aa: ASSLAGGGTGELF
j_gene: TRBJ2-2
d_gene: TRBD2
v_gene: TRBV5-1

CDR3aa: ASSPQAGDNQPQH
j_gene: TRBJ1-5
d_gene: .
v_gene: TRBV18

CDR3aa: ASSLWWGTADILSGANVLT
j_gene: TRBJ2-6
d_gene: TRBD1
v_gene: TRBV7-8

CDR3aa: ASSPTGGPNTGELF
j_gene: TRBJ2-2
d_gene: .
v_gene: TRBV4-2

CDR3aa: ASSPLYGSGNEQF
j_gene: TRBJ2-1
d_gene: .
v_gene: TRBV7-6

CDR3aa: ASSSRTSVGNEQF
j_gene: TRBJ2-1
d_gene: TRBD2
v_gene: TRBV7-8

CDR3aa: ASSSGGAAEAF
j_gene: TRBJ1-1
d_gene: .
v_gene: TRBV6-6

CDR3aa: ASSFTQDRVGQPQH
j_gene: TRBJ1-5
d_gene: TRBD1
v_gene: TRBV7-8

CDR3aa: ASSYEYRAGAF
j_gene: TRBJ1-1
d_gene: .
v_gene: TRBV11-2

CDR3aa: ASSRAGKDYGYT
j_gene: TRBJ1-2
d_gene: .
v_gene: TRBV19